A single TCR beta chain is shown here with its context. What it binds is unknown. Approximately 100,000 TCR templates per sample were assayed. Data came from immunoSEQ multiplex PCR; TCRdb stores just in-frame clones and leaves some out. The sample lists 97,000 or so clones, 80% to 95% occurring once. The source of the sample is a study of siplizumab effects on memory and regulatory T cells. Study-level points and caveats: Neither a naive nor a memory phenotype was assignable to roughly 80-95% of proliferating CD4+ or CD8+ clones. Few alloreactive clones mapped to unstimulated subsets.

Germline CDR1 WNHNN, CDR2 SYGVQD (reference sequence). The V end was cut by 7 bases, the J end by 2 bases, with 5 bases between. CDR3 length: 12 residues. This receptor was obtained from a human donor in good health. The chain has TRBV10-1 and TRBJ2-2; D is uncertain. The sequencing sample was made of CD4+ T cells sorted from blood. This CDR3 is CASKGNTGELFF. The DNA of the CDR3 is TGCGCCAGCAAGGGAAACACCGGGGAGCTGTTTTTT.